This is a list of T cell receptor beta chains from one sample in a study of early T cells in non-severe SARS-CoV-2 infection. TCRdb used MiXCR to reprocess the 5' RACE reads, holding one entry per CDR3 protein. The table includes tens of thousands of distinct CDR3 sequences, under 15% detected once. Sequences were obtained from whole blood. The source of these receptors is an adult who was a healthcare worker with PCR-confirmed SARS-CoV-2 infection or an uninfected control (not recorded which). Both conserved end residues are part of each CDR3. The D gene is left open where the match is weak. The size of a clone is reported for some rows only, either as once, few or many, or as a class for expanded clones.

cdr3_nt cdr3_aa d_call j_call v_call clone_size
TGTGCCAGCAGTCCAACAGGGCGCACTCAGCCCCAGCATTTT CASSPTGRTQPQHF - TRBJ1-5 TRBV6-5 -
TGTGCCAGCAGCCTGGGACAGGGTGGTCAGCCCCAGCATTTT CASSLGQGGQPQHF TRBD1 TRBJ1-5 TRBV5-6 many
TGTGCCAGCAGCCTAGCGGGGGGACCGTTTAGCACAGATACGCAGTATTTT CASSLAGGPFSTDTQYF TRBD2 TRBJ2-3 TRBV7-2 many
TGTGCCAGCAGTTTAGGACAGGCGACAGATACGCAGTATTTT CASSLGQATDTQYF TRBD1 TRBJ2-3 TRBV27 -
TGTGCCAGCAGTTTTATCGGGAATTCACCCCTCCACTTT CASSFIGNSPLHF - TRBJ1-6 TRBV28 few
TGCGCCAGCAGCCCAGGCGGGGTCTCCTACGAGCAGTACTTC CASSPGGVSYEQYF - TRBJ2-7 TRBV10-2 many
TGCGCCAGCAGCCCCGGGACAGGGGGAAGGAATCAGCCCCAGCATTTT CASSPGTGGRNQPQHF TRBD1 TRBJ1-5 TRBV4-1 many
TGTGCCTGGACAACGGGCCTGAACACTGAAGCTTTCTTT CAWTTGLNTEAFF - TRBJ1-1 TRBV30 many
TGCGCCAGCAGCTTGACAGGGGGCCGTAGCACTGAAGCTTTCTTT CASSLTGGRSTEAFF TRBD1 TRBJ1-1 TRBV5-1 few
TGCAGTGCTTCCGGGGTAGCCAAAAACATTCAGTACTTC CSASGVAKNIQYF - TRBJ2-4 TRBV20-1 -
TGCAGCGTTGTAACGACAGGGGTATACAATGAGCAGTTCTTC CSVVTTGVYNEQFF TRBD1 TRBJ2-1 TRBV29-1 many
TGTGCCAGCAGTGGACTAATGATAAGCAACGAGCAGTACTTC CASSGLMISNEQYF - TRBJ2-7 TRBV2 few
TGTGCCAGCAGCTTATACAGTGGGGGCATGGGGAATGAGCAGTTCTTC CASSLYSGGMGNEQFF - TRBJ2-1 TRBV7-2 few
TGCGCCAGCAGCCAAGCCCCAACCGGGACAGGGGCCTACGAGCAGTACTTC CASSQAPTGTGAYEQYF TRBD1 TRBJ2-7 TRBV4-1 many
TGCAGTGCTAGACCTTACAGAAGGCAAAGGGCCCAGAATGAGCAGTTCTTC CSARPYRRQRAQNEQFF - TRBJ2-1 TRBV20-1 -
TGTGCCAGCAGTACACGGGAGAGGTCCTACAATGAGCAGTTCTTC CASSTRERSYNEQFF - TRBJ2-1 TRBV12-3/TRBV12-4 -
TGTGCCAGTAGAAAAAGGGTAACTTCACCCCTCCACTTT CASRKRVTSPLHF - TRBJ1-6 TRBV19 few
TGCGCCAGCAGCCCTTTATTGCGGGGGGGCCCGGGGACCCAGTACTTC CASSPLLRGGPGTQYF TRBD2 TRBJ2-5 TRBV4-1 -
TGTGCCAGCAGTTTCCCGGACAGGAGGTCTCCCCTCCACTTT CASSFPDRRSPLHF TRBD1 TRBJ1-6 TRBV7-9 many
TGCAGCGTTGAAGAAACTCGGATTCTGACTGAAGCTTTCTTT CSVEETRILTEAFF - TRBJ1-1 TRBV29-1 -
TGTGCCAGCAGCTTAGTAGCTAGCGGGTCCTCTAGCTCCTACAATGAGCAGTTCTTC CASSLVASGSSSSYNEQFF TRBD2 TRBJ2-1 TRBV11-2 -
TGTGCCAGCAGCGTACGGTACTACTACGAGCAGTACTTC CASSVRYYYEQYF - TRBJ2-7 TRBV3-1 -
TGTGCCAGCAGCCCTCCGAGGTCCCCGGGCGAGCAGTACTTC CASSPPRSPGEQYF - TRBJ2-7 TRBV7-9 few